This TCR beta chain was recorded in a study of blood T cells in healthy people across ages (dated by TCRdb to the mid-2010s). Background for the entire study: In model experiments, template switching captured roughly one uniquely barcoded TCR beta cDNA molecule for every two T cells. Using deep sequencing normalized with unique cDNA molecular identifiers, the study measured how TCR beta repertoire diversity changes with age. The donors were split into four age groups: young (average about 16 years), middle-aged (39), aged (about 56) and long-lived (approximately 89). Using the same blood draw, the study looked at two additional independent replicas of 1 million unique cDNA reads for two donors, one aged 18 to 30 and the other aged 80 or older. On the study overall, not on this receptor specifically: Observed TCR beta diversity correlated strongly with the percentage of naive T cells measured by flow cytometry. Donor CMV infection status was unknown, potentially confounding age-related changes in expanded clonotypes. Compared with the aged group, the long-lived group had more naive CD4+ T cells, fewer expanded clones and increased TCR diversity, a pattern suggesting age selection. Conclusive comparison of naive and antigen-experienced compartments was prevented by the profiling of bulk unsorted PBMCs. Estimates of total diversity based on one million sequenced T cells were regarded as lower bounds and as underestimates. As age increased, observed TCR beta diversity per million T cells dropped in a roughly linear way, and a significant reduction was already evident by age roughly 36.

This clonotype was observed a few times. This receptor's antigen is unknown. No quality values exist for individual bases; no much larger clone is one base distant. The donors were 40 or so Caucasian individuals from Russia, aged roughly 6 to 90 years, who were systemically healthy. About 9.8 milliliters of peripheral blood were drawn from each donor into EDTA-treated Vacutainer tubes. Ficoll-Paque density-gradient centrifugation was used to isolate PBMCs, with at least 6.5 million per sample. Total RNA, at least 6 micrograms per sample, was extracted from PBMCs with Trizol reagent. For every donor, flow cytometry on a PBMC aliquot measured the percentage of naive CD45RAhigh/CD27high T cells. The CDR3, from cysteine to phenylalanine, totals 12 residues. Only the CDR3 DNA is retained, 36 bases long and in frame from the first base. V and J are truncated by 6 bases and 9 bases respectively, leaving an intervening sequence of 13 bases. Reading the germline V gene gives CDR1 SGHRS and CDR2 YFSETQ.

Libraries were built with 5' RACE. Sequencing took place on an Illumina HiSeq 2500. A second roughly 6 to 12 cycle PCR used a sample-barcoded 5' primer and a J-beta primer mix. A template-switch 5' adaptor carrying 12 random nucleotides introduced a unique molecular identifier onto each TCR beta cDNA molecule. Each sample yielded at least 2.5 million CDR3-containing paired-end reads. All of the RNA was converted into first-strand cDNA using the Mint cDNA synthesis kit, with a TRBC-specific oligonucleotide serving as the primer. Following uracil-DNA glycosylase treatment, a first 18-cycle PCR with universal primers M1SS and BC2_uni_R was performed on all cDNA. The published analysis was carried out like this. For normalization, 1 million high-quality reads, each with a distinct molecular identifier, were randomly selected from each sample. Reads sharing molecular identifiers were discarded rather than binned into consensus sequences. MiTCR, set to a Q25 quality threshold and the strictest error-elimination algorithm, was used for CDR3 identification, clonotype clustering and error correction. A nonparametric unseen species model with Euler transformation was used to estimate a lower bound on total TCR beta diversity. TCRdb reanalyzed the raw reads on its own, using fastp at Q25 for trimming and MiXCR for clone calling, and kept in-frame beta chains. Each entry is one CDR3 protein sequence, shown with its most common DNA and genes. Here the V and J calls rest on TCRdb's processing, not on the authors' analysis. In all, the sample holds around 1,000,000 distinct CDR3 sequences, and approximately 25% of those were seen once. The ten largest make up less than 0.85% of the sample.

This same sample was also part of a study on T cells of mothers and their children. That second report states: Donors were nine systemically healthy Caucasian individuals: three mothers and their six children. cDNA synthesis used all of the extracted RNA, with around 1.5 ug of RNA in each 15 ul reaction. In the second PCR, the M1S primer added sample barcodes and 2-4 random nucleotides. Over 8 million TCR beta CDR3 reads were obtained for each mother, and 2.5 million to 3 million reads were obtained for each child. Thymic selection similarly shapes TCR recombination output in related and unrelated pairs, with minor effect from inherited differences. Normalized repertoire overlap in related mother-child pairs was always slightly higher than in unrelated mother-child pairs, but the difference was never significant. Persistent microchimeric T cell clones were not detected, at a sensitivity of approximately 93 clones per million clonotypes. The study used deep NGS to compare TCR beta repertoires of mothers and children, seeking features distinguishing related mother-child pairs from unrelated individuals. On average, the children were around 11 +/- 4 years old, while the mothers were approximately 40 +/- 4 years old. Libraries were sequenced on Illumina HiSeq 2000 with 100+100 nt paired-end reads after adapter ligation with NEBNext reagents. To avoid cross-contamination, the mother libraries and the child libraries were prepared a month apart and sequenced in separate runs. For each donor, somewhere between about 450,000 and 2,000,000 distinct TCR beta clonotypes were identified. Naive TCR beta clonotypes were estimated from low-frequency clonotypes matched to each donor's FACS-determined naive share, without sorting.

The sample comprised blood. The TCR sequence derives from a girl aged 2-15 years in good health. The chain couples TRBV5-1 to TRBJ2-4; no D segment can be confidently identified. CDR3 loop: CASTSLLGIQYF. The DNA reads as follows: TGCGCCAGCACCTCACTTCTAGGCATTCAGTACTTC.